The next 6 T cell receptor beta chains were all read from a single sample in a study of quantifying T cell responses using KT2 cells. For the study at large: cDNA was made from DNase-treated RNA using alpha and beta constant primers.

The cDNA 3' end received a ligated oligonucleotide with a UMI. An equimolar mix of RC1.1 and RC1.2 primed the beta chain across TRBC1 and TRBC2. TCRdb recomputed calls from the UMI-ligation and nested PCR reads with MiXCR, one row per CDR3 protein. Among fewer than 50,000 distinct CDR3 sequences listed, around a tenth were seen once. The sequenced sample was PBMCs spiked with cells of the T cell clone KT2. Receptors originate from a human donor.

This clonotype was counted at least ten times. The V and J genes are TRBV20-1 and TRBJ2-7; TRBD2 matches 7 bases. V lost 4 bases and J lost 4; bases outside the gene matches: 10. This CDR3 is built from 14 residues. The V gene's germline CDR1 is DFQATT and CDR2 SNEGSKA (reference sequence). CDR3 DNA: TGCAGTGCTACCGGACTAGGGGATTTGTACGAGCAGTACTTC. Residues: CSATGLGDLYEQYF.

This clonotype was counted only a few times. The CDR3 is CSVTQGATNEKLFF. The CDR3 DNA reads TGCAGTGTTACACAGGGGGCGACTAATGAAAAACTGTTTTTT. V is TRBV20-1 and J is TRBJ1-4; 9 bases map to TRBD1. This CDR3 is 14 amino acids long. From germline, CDR1 is DFQATT and CDR2 SNEGSKA (reference sequence). Trimming cost V 7 bases and J 2 bases; bases outside gene matches: 5.

This clonotype was observed many times. The chain is built from TRBV7-2 and TRBJ2-3; D unclear. V was pared by 6 bases and J by 0 bases, with 7 bases between. Germline CDR1 is SGHTA and CDR2 is FQGNSA. This CDR3 contains 13 residues. CDR3 nucleotides: TGTGCCAGCAGTCGTGACAGCACAGATACGCAGTATTTT. It encodes CASSRDSTDTQYF.

This clonotype was detected many times. This chain connects TRBV6-5 to TRBJ2-6; tentatively, D is TRBD1 (6 bases). The germline gives CDR1 MNHEY, CDR2 SVGAGI. This CDR3 region has 15 residues. Deletions cut 10 bases from V and 1 base from J, with 14 bases between. The CDR3 coding sequence is TGTGCCACCTTCAACAGGGAGTCTGGGGCCAACGTCCTGACTTTC. Protein product: CATFNRESGANVLTF.

This clonotype was seen repeatedly, ten times or more. The chain couples TRBV4-1 to TRBJ1-6; maybe TRBD1 (6 bases). Germline CDR1 MGHRA, CDR2 YSYEKL. This CDR3 is 15 amino acids long. Trimming shortened V by 0 bases and J by 7 bases, and 10 bases separated the two germline ends. The CDR3 sequence is CASSQDQGLNSPLHF. CDR3 bases: TGCGCCAGCAGCCAAGATCAGGGGTTGAATTCACCCCTCCACTTT.

The J gene is TRBJ2-1, the V gene TRBV20-1; 14 bases align to TRBD2. The CDR3 is made up of 16 amino acids. V gave up 0 bases and J gave up 9 bases; unmatched junction bases: 7. Germline V CDR1 and CDR2: DFQATT, SNEGSKA (reference sequence). The DNA for the CDR3 is TGCAGTGCTAGAGATGGGGGACTAGCGGGAGTCTCTGAGCAGTTCTTC. Translated, it gives CSARDGGLAGVSEQFF.